This T cell receptor beta chain was profiled in a study of T and B cells in COVID-19 patients. In germline, CDR1 is MNHEY, CDR2 SVGEGT. This CDR3 spans 15 amino acids. With 5 bases removed from V and 7 bases from J, the gap between germline ends came to 18 bases. BIOMED2 TRB-A/B primer pools were used in multiplex TRB PCR. TCRdb itself ran the multiplex PCR reads through MiXCR, one entry per CDR3 protein. The data show about 15,000 distinct CDR3 sequences, with less than 30% seen just once and 0.95% to 1.5% held by the top ten. Each TRB amplification used roughly 220-550 ng of genomic DNA from blood. Sequences were obtained from blood. The clonotype comes from a human donor who had recovered from COVID-19. This rearrangement joins TRBV6-2 or TRBV6-3 to TRBJ1-5; possibly TRBD1 for D (5 bases). The CDR3 coding sequence is TGTGCCAGCAGTAGGGAGGAGGGGAACGGGCAGCCCCAGCATTTT. It encodes CASSREEGNGQPQHF.